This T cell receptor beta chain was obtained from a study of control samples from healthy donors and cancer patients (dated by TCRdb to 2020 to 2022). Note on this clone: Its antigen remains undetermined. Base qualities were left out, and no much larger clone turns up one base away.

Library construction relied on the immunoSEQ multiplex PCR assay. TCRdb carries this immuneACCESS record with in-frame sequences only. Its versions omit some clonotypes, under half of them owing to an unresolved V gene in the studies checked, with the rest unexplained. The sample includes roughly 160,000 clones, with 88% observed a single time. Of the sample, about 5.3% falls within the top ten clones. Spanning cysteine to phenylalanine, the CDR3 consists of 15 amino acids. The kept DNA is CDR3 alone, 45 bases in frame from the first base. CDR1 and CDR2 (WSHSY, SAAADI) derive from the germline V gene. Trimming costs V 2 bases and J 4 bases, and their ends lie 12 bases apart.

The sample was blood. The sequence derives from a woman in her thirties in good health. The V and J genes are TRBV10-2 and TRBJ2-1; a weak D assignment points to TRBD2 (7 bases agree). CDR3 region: CASSEGGARYNEQFF. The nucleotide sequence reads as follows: TGCGCCAGCAGTGAGGGGGGGGCCCGTTACAATGAGCAGTTCTTC.